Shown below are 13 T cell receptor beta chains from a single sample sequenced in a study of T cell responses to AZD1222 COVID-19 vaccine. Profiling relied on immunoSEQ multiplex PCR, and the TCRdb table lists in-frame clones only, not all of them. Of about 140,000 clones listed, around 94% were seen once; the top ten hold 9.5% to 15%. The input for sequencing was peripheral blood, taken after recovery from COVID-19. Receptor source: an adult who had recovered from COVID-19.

The CDR3 nucleotides read TGTGCCACCCGAACCGGGACTTCCCCGATGGATGAGCAGTTCTTC. It specifies CATRTGTSPMDEQFF. The chain employs TRBV19 and TRBJ2-1, with D possibly being TRBD2 (6 bases). CDR1 and CDR2 (germline): LNHDA, SQIVND (reference sequence). This CDR3 region has 15 residues. V gave up 10 bases and J gave up 8 bases, with 24 bases separating them.

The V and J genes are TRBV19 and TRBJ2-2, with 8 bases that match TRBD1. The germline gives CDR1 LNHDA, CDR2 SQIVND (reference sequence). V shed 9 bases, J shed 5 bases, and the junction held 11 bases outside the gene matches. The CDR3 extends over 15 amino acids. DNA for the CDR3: TGTGCCAGCCAAGCCCCGCGGACAGGGACCGGGGAGCTGTTTTTT. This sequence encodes CASQAPRTGTGELFF.

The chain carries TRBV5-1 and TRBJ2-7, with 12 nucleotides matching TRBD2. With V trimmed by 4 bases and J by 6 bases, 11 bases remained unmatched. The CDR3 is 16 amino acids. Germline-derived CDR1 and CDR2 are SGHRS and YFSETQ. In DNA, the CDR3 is TGCGCCAGCAGCACGACTAGCGGGAGCCCCGGGTTCGAGCAGTACTTC. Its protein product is CASSTTSGSPGFEQYF.

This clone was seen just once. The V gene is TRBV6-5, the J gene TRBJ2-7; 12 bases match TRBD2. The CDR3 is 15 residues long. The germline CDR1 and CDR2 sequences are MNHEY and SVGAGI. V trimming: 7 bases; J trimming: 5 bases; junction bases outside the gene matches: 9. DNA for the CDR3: TGTGCCAGCACCGAACTAGCGGGAGGACGCGACGAGCAGTACTTC. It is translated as CASTELAGGRDEQYF.

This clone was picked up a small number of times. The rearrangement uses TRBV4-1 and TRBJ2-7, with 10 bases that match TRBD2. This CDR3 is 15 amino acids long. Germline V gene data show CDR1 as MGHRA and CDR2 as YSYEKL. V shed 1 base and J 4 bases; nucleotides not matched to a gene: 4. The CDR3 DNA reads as TGCGCCAGCAGCCAAGTGACTAGCGGGTTATACGAGCAGTACTTC. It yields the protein CASSQVTSGLYEQYF.

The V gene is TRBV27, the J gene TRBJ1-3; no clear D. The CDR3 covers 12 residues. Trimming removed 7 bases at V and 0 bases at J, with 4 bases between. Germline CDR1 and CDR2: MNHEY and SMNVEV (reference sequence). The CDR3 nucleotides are TGTGCCAGCATCAGCTCTGGAAACACCATATATTTT. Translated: CASISSGNTIYF.

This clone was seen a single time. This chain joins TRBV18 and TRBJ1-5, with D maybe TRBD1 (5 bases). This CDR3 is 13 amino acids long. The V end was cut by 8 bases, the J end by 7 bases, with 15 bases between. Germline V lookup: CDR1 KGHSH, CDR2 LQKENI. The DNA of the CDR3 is TGTGCCAGCAAAGACAGTTTCGGGCAGCCCCAGCATTTT. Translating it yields CASKDSFGQPQHF.

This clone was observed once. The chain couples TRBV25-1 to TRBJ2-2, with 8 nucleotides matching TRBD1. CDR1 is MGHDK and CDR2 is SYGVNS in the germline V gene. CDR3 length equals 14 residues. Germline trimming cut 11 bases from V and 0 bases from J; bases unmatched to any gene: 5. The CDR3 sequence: CAAQGAANTGELFF. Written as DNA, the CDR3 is TGTGCCGCCCAGGGGGCCGCGAACACCGGGGAGCTGTTTTTT.

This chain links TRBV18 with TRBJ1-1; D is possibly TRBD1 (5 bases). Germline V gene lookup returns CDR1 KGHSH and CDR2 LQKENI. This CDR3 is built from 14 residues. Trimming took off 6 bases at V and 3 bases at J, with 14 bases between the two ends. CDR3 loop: CASSPGTDYTEAFF. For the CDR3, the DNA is TGTGCCAGCTCCCCCGGGACGGATTACACTGAAGCTTTCTTT.

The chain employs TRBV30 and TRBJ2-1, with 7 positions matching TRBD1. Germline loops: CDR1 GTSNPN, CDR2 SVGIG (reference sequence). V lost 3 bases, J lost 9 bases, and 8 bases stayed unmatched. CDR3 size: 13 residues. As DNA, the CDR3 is TGTGCCTGGAGAGACAGGGCGGACGGTGAGCAGTTCTTC. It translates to CAWRDRADGEQFF.

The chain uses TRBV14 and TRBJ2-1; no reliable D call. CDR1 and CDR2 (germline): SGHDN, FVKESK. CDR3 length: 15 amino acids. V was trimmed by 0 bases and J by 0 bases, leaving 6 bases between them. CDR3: CASSQDPSSYNEQFF. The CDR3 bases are TGTGCCAGCAGCCAAGATCCTAGCTCCTACAATGAGCAGTTCTTC.

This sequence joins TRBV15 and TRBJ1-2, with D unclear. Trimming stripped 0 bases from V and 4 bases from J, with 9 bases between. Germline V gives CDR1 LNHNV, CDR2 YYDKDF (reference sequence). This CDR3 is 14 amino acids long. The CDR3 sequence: CATSRDEAGYGYTF. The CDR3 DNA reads TGTGCCACCAGCAGAGATGAGGCAGGCTATGGCTACACCTTC.

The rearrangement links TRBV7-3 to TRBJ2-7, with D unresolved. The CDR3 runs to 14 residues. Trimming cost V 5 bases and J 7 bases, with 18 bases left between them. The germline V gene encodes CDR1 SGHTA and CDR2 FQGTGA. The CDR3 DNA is TGTGCCAGCAGCGGCGGATCGATAATGGAGGAGCAGTACTTC. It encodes CASSGGSIMEEQYF.